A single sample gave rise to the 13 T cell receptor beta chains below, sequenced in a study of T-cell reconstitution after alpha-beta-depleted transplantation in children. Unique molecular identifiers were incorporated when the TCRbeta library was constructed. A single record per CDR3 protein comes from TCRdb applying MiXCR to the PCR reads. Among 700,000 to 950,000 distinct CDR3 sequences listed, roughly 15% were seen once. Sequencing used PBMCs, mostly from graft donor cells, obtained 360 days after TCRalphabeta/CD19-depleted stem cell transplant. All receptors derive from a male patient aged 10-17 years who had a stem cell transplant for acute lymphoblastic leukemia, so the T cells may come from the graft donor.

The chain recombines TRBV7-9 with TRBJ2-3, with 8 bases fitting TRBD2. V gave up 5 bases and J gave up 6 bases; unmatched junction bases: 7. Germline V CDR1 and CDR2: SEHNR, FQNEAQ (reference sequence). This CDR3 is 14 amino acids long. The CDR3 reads CASSQQREKDTQYF. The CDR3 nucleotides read TGTGCCAGCAGCCAACAGCGGGAGAAGGATACGCAGTATTTT.

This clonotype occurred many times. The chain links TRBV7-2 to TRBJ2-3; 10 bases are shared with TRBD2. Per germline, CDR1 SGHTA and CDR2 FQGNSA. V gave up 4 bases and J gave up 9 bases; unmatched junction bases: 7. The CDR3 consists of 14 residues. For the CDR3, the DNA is TGTGCCAGCAGCTGGCTAGCGGGAGTTGACACGCAGTATTTT. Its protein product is CASSWLAGVDTQYF.

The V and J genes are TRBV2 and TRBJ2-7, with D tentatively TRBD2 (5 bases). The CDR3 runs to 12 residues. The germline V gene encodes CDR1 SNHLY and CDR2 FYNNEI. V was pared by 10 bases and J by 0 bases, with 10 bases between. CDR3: CAKAETSYEQYF. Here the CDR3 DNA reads TGTGCCAAAGCGGAAACCTCCTACGAGCAGTACTTC.

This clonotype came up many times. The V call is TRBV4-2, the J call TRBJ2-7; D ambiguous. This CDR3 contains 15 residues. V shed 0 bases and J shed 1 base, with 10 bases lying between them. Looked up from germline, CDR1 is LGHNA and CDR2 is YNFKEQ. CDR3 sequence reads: CASSQDTALSYEQYF. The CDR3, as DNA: TGTGCCAGCAGCCAAGATACGGCTCTTTCCTACGAGCAGTACTTC.

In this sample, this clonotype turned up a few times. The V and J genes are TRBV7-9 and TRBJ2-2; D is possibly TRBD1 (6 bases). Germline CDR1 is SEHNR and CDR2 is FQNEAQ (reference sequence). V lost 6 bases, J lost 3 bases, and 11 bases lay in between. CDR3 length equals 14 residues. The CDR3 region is CASRQGAYTGELFF. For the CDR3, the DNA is TGTGCCAGCAGACAGGGAGCGTACACCGGGGAGCTGTTTTTT.

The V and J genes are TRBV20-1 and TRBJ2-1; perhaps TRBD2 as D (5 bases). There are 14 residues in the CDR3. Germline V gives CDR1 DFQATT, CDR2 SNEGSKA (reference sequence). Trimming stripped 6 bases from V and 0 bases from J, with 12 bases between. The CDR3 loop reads CSATRTSSYNEQFF. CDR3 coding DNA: TGCAGTGCAACAAGGACTTCCTCCTACAATGAGCAGTTCTTC.

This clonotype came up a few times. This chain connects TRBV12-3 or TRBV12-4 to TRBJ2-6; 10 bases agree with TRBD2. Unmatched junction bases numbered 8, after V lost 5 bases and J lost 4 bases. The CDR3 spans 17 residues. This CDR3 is CASSATSGILGANVLTF. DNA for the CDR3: TGTGCCAGCAGTGCCACTAGCGGGATATTGGGGGCCAACGTCCTGACTTTC.

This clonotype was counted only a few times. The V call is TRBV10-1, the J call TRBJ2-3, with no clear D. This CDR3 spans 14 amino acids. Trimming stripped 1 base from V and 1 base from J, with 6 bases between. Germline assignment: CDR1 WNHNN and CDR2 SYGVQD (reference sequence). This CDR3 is CASSEYSGTDTQYF. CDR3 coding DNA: TGCGCCAGCAGTGAGTACAGCGGCACAGATACGCAGTATTTT.

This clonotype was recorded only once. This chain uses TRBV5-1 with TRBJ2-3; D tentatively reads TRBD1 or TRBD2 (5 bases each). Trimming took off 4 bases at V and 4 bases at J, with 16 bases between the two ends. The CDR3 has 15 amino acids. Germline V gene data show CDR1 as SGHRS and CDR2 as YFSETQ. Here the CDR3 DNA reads TGCGCCAGCAGCCTGGGGGTTATCACAGCAGATACGCAGTATTTT. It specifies CASSLGVITADTQYF.

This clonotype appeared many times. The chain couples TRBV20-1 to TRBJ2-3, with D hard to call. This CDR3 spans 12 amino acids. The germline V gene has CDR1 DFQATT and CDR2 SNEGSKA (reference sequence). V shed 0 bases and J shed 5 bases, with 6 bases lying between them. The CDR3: CSARDQLDTQYF. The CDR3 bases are TGCAGTGCTAGAGATCAGTTAGATACGCAGTATTTT.

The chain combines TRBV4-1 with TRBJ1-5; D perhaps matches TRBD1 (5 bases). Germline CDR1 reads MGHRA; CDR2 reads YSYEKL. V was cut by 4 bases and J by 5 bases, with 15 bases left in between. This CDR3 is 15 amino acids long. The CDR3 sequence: CASSRWEGFDQPQHF. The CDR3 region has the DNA TGCGCCAGCAGCCGGTGGGAGGGGTTCGATCAGCCCCAGCATTTT.

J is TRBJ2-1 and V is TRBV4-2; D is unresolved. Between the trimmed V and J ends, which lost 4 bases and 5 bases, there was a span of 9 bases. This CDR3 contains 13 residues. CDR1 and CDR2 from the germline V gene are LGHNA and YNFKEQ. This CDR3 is CASSPPPNNEQFF. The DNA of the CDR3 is TGTGCCAGCAGCCCCCCGCCCAACAATGAGCAGTTCTTC.

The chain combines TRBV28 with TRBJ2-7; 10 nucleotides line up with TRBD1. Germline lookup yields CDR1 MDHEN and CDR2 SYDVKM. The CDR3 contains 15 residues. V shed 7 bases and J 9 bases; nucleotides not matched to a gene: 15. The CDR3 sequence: CASTLGGTGVPAQYF. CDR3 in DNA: TGTGCCAGCACCCTAGGTGGGACAGGGGTACCCGCGCAGTACTTC.